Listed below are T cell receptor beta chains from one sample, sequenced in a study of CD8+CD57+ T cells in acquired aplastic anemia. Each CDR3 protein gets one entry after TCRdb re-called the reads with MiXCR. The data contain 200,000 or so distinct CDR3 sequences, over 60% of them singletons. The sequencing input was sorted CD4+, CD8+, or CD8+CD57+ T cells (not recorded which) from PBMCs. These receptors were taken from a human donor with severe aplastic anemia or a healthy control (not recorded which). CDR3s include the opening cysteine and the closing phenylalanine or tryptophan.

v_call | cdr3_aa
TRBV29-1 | CSVARGLFPGELFF
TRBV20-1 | CSARALIWQETQYF
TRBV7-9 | CASSLSATPLHF
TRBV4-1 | CASSQGPGIDTQYF
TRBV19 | CASTAAGSYQPQHF
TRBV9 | CASSVSGGPRETQYF
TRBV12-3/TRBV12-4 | CASSLYRDAEAFF
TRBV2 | CASRRDTNYGYTF
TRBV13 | CASSLGLLQYF
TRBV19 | CASSWSNADTEAFF
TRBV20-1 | CSARVTGGHEQFF
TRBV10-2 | CASSESGGNTEAFF
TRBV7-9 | CASIGTGDYEQYF
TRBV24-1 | CATSDLKAGSYEQYF
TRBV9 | CASSVPTGSISDTQYF
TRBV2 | CASRDRGRVADEKLFF
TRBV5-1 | CASSRRQIYNEQFF
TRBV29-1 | CSARRSQETQYF
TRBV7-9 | CASSHLDSPPFGELFF
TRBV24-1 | CATSDPVDVGVGGYTF
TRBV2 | CASRMTGRVTEAFF
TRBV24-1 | CATSDLTSTAFLEGELFF
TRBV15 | CATSRPTGEQYF
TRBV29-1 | CSVERSRGRDTEAFF
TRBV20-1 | CSATTLGQGNHEQYF
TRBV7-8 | CASSLEPGRISPLHF